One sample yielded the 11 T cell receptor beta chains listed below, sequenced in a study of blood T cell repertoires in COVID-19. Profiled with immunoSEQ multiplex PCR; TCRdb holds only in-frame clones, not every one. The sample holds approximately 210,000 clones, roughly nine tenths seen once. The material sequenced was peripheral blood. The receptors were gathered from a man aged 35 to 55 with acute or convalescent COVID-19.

The CDR3 loop is CASSPTRITNEKLFF. CDR3 bases: TGTGCCAGCAGCCCCACGAGGATAACTAATGAAAAACTGTTTTTT. V usage is TRBV7-9 and J usage is TRBJ1-4; no definite D call. V was shortened by 5 bases and J by 1 base, with 11 bases between the two germline ends. CDR1 and CDR2 from the germline V gene are SEHNR and FQNEAQ (reference sequence). The CDR3 consists of 15 residues.

CDR3 amino acids: CASSLSRGGLNTEAFF. The CDR3 coding sequence is TGTGCCAGCAGCTTAAGTCGGGGGGGCCTTAACACTGAAGCTTTCTTT. The chain is built from TRBV11-2 and TRBJ1-1; possible D gene TRBD1, 6 bases. The CDR3 contains 16 residues. The V end was cut by 2 bases, the J end by 2 bases, with 15 bases between. The germline V gene encodes CDR1 SGHAT and CDR2 FQNNGV.

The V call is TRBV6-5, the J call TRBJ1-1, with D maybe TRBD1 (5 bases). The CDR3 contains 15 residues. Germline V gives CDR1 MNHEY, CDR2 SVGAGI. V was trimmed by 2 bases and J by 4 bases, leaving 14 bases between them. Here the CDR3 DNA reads TGTGCCAGCAGTTACCAGGAGGTCGGGGGCACTGAAGCTTTCTTT. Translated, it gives CASSYQEVGGTEAFF.

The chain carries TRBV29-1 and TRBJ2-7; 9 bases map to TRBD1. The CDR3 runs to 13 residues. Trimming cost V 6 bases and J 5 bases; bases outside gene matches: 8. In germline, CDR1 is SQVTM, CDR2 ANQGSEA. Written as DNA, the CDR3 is TGCAGCGTAAGGAACAGGGGGCTTAACGAGCAGTACTTC. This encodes CSVRNRGLNEQYF.

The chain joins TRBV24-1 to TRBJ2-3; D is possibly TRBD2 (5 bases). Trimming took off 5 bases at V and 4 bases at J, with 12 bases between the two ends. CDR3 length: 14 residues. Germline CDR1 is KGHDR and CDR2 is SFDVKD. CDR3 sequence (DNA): TGTGCCACCAGTGGCGGGTGGCCCGCAGATACGCAGTATTTT. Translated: CATSGGWPADTQYF.

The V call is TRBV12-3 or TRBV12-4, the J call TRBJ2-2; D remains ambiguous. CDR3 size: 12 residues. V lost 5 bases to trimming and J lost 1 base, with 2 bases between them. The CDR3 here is CASSRNTGELFF. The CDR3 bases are TGTGCCAGCAGTCGGAACACCGGGGAGCTGTTTTTT.

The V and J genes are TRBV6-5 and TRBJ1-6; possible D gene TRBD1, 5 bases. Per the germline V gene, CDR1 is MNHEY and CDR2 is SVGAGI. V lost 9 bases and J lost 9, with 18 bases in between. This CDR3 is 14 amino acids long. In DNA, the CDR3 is TGTGCCAGTATACTATCCGGCGGGGGTTCACCCCTCCACTTT. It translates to CASILSGGGSPLHF.

CDR3 bases: TGTGCCAGTAGTATCCAAATCTCAGGGCAGCCCCAGCATTTT. Amino acids: CASSIQISGQPQHF. The chain is built from TRBV19 and TRBJ1-5; tentatively, D is TRBD1 (5 bases). V gave up 3 bases and J gave up 7 bases, with 13 bases separating them. The CDR3 runs to 14 residues. In germline, CDR1 is LNHDA, CDR2 SQIVND (reference sequence).

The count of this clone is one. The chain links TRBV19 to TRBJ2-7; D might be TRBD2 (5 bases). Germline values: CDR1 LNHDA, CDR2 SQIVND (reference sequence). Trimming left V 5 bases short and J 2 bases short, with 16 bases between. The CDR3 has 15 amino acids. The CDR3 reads CASSATLAGPYEQYF. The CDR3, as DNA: TGTGCCAGTAGTGCCACCCTGGCGGGTCCCTACGAGCAGTACTTC.

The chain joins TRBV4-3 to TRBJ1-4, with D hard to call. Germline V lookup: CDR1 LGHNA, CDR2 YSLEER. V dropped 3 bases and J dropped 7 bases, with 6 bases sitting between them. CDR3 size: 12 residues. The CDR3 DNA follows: TGCGCCAGCAGCCAGGCTGGTGAAAAACTGTTTTTT. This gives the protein CASSQAGEKLFF.

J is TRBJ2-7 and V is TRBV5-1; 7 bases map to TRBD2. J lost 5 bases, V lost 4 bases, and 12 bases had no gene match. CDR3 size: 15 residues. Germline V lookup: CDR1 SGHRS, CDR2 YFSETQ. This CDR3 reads CASSRPGGSNDEQYF. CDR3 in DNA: TGCGCCAGCAGCCGCCCCGGCGGGAGTAACGACGAGCAGTACTTC. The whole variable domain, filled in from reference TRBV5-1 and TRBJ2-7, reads KAGVTQTPRYLIKTRGQQVTLSCSPISGHRSVSWYQQTPGQGLQFLFEYFSETQRNKGNFPGRFSGRQFSNSRSEMNVSTLELGDSALYLCASSRPGGSNDEQYFGPGTRLTVT.